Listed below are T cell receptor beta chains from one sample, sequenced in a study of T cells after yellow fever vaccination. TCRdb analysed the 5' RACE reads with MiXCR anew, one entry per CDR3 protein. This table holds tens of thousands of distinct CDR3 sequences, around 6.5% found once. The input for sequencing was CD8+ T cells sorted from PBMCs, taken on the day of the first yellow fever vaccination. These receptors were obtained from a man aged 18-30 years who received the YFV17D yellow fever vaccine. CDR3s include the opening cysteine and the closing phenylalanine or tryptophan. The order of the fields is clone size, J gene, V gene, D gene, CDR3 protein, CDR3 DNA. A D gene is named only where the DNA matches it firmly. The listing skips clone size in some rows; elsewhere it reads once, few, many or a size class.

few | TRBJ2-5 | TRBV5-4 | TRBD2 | CASSLEGLAETQYF | TGTGCCAGCAGCTTGGAGGGACTAGCTGAGACCCAGTACTTC
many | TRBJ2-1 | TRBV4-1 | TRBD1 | CASSHKTGGSYNEQFF | TGCGCCAGCAGCCACAAGACAGGGGGCTCCTACAATGAGCAGTTCTTC
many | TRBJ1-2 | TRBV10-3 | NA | CAISEQSSNYGYTF | TGTGCCATCAGTGAGCAGAGCTCTAACTATGGCTACACCTTC
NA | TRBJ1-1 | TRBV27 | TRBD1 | CASSPTGTGGRLDTEAFF | TGTGCCAGCAGTCCCACCGGGACAGGGGGACGCCTTGACACTGAAGCTTTCTTT
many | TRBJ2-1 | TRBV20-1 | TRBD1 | CSASGDRGYNEQFF | TGCAGTGCTAGTGGGGACAGGGGGTACAATGAGCAGTTCTTC
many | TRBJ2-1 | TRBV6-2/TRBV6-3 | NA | CASSYFNHEQFF | TGTGCCAGCAGTTACTTCAACCATGAGCAGTTCTTC
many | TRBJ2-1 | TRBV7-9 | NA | CASSPARQRDEQFF | TGTGCCAGCAGCCCAGCCCGACAGAGGGATGAGCAGTTCTTC
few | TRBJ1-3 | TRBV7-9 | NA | CASSPGNTIYF | TGTGCCAGCAGCCCCGGAAACACCATATATTTT
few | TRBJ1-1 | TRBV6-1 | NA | CASSGTAVILNTEAFF | TGTGCCAGCAGTGGGACCGCCGTAATCCTGAACACTGAAGCTTTCTTT
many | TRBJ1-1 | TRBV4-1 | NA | CASSQGAVAGTEAFF | TGCGCCAGCAGCCAAGGGGCAGTAGCCGGGACTGAAGCTTTCTTT
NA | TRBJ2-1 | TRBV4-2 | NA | CASSQDQDSSTYNEQFF | TGTGCCAGCAGCCAAGATCAGGACAGCTCAACCTACAATGAGCAGTTCTTC
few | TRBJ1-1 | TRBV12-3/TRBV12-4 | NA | CASSLIGFMNTEAFF | TGTGCCAGCAGTTTAATTGGATTCATGAACACTGAAGCTTTCTTT
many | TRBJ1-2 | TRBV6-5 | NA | CASSYSVPRYGYTF | TGTGCCAGCAGTTACTCTGTGCCGCGCTATGGCTACACCTTC
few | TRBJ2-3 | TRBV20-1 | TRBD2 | CSAGLANTDTQYF | TGCAGTGCCGGACTAGCTAACACAGATACGCAGTATTTT
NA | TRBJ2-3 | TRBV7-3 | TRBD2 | CASSLPSGGATDTQYF | TGTGCCAGCAGCTTACCCAGCGGGGGGGCCACAGATACGCAGTATTTT
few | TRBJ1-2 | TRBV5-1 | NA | CASSLTRNYGYTF | TGCGCCAGCAGCCTGACAAGAAACTATGGCTACACCTTC
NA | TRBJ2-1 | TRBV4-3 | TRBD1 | CASSQGPRAGTGVNEQFF | TGCGCCAGCAGCCAAGGTCCCCGGGCCGGGACAGGTGTCAATGAGCAGTTCTTC
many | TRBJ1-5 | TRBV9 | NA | CASGTLNQPQHF | TGTGCCAGCGGCACCTTAAATCAGCCCCAGCATTTT
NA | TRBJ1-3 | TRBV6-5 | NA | CASSYSEGSDTIYF | TGTGCCAGCAGTTACTCGGAAGGGAGTGACACCATATATTTT
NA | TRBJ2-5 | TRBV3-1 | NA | CASSQKRPPGASVRETQYF | TGTGCCAGCAGCCAAAAGAGGCCCCCGGGGGCGTCTGTCCGAGAGACCCAGTACTTC
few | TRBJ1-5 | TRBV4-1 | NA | CASSQGPGYRQPQHF | TGCGCCAGCAGCCAAGGACCAGGGTATCGTCAGCCCCAGCATTTT
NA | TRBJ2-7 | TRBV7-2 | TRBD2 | CASSQARAGGPGEQYF | TGTGCCAGCAGCCAAGCTCGGGCGGGGGGGCCAGGAGAGCAGTACTTC
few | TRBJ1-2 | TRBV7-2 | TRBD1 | CASSLGGQPYGYTF | TGTGCCAGCAGCTTAGGGGGACAGCCCTATGGCTACACCTTC
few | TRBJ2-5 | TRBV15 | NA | CATSRSWGRRETQYF | TGTGCCACCAGCAGATCTTGGGGGCGGCGAGAGACCCAGTACTTC
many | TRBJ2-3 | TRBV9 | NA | CASSPGREKDTQYF | TGTGCCAGCAGCCCCGGCAGGGAGAAGGATACGCAGTATTTT
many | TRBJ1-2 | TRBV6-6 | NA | CASSPNYGYTF | TGTGCCAGCAGTCCAAACTATGGCTACACCTTC
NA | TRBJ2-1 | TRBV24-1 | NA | CATSDLDDNEQFF | TGTGCCACCAGTGATTTGGACGACAATGAGCAGTTCTTC
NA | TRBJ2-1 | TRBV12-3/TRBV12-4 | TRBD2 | CASSLRDGLAGLWGDEQFF | TGTGCCAGCAGTTTGCGGGATGGACTAGCGGGGCTCTGGGGTGATGAGCAGTTCTTC
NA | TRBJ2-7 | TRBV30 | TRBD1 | CAWKNRGLYEQYF | TGTGCCTGGAAGAACAGGGGGCTCTACGAGCAGTACTTC
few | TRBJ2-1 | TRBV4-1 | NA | CASSQDLASGGKGGVFF | TGCGCCAGCAGCCAAGACTTGGCTTCGGGGGGCAAGGGTGGAGTGTTCTTC
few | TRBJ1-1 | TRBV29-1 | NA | CSVAQGGRAFF | TGCAGCGTGGCCCAAGGGGGTAGGGCTTTCTTT
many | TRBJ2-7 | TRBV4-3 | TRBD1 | CASSRGTGAQYEQYF | TGCGCCAGCAGCCGCGGGACAGGGGCCCAATACGAGCAGTACTTC
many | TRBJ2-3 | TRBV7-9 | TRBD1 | CASSFDRGSDTQYF | TGTGCCAGCAGCTTCGACAGGGGGTCAGATACGCAGTATTTT
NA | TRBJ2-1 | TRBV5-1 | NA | CASYRGVHYNEQFF | TGCGCCAGCTACCGTGGGGTTCACTACAATGAGCAGTTCTTC
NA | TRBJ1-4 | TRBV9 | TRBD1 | CASSVDTGDSTNEKLFF | TGTGCCAGCAGCGTAGATACAGGGGATTCAACTAATGAAAAACTGTTTTTT
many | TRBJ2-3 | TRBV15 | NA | CATSRGRTYTSFSTDTQYF | TGTGCCACCAGCAGGGGCCGGACCTACACCTCGTTTTCCACAGATACGCAGTATTTT
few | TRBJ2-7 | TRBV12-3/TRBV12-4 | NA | CASSSADVEQYF | TGTGCCAGCAGTTCAGCAGACGTCGAGCAGTACTTC
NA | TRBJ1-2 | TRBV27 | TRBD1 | CASSETDRARYGYTF | TGTGCCAGCAGCGAGACCGACAGGGCGAGATATGGCTACACCTTC
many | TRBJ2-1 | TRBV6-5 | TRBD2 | CASSIRTSGVPYNEQFF | TGTGCCAGCAGTATTCGGACTAGCGGGGTGCCCTACAATGAGCAGTTCTTC
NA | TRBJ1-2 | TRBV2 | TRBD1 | CAFRLRKDTGTGRGGYTF | TGTGCCTTCAGATTGCGGAAGGACACCGGGACAGGGAGGGGTGGCTACACCTTC
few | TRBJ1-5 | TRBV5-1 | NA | CASSLAGPSWPQHF | TGCGCCAGCAGCTTGGCAGGGCCCTCGTGGCCCCAGCATTTT
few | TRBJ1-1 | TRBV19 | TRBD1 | CATRQGPQPPEAFF | TGTGCCACTCGACAGGGGCCGCAACCACCTGAAGCTTTCTTT
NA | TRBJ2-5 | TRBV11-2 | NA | CASSSYEFRDRNSETQYF | TGTGCCAGCAGCTCATACGAGTTTCGCGACAGGAACAGTGAGACCCAGTACTTC
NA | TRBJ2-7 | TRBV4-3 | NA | CASSQDLNYEQYF | TGCGCCAGCAGCCAAGATCTTAACTACGAGCAGTACTTC
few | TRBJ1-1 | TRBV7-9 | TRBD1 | CASSLGEDRKAFF | TGTGCCAGCAGCTTAGGGGAGGACAGGAAAGCTTTCTTT
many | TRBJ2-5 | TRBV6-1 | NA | CASRTTQGGGTQYF | TGTGCCAGCAGGACAACACAGGGAGGGGGGACCCAGTACTTC
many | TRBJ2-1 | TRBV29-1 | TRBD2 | CSVDGGGATDNEQFF | TGCAGCGTTGATGGCGGGGGGGCTACGGACAATGAGCAGTTCTTC
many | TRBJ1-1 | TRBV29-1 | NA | CSVRWGGTEAFF | TGCAGCGTTCGTTGGGGAGGGACTGAAGCTTTCTTT
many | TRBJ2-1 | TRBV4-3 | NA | CASSQGTSSYNEQFF | TGCGCCAGCAGCCAAGGCACGAGCTCCTACAATGAGCAGTTCTTC
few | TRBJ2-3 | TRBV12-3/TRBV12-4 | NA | CASSPIRGGKSTDTQYF | TGTGCCAGCAGTCCCATCAGGGGGGGTAAAAGCACAGATACGCAGTATTTT
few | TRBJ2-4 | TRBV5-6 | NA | CASSFNQLAKNIQYF | TGTGCCAGCAGCTTTAATCAGCTAGCCAAAAACATTCAGTACTTC
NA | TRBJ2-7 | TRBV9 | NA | CASSVKEGAGEQYF | TGTGCCAGCAGCGTGAAGGAGGGGGCTGGGGAGCAGTACTTC
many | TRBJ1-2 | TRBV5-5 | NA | CASSLGQLSYGYTF | TGTGCCAGCAGCTTAGGACAGCTTTCCTATGGCTACACCTTC
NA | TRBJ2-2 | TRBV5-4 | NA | CASSRTTYTGELFF | TGTGCCAGCAGTCGGACAACCTACACCGGGGAGCTGTTTTTT
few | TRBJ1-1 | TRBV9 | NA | CASSVAAASTEAFF | TGTGCCAGCAGCGTAGCGGCAGCGAGCACTGAAGCTTTCTTT